A selection of T cell receptor beta chains follows, all from one sample in a study of cytotoxic CD8 clonotypes in ibrutinib-treated CLL. Assay used: immunoSEQ multiplex PCR; TCRdb lists only in-frame clones, some missing. The sample has about 330,000 clones; roughly 67% are singletons. The sequenced sample was PBMCs, obtained after 36 months of ibrutinib treatment. These receptors all stem from a human donor with chronic lymphocytic leukemia. CDR3s include the opening cysteine and the closing phenylalanine or tryptophan. The order of the fields is CDR3 protein, CDR3 DNA, J gene, D gene, V gene, clone size. The D gene is left open where the match is weak. Size values are once, few and many counts, or a class for expanded clones, and some rows have none.

CDR3aa: CASSMTSVSSSYNEQFF; CDR3nt: TGTGCCAGTAGTATGACTAGTGTAAGTAGCTCCTACAATGAGCAGTTCTTC; j_gene: TRBJ2-1; d_gene: .; v_gene: TRBV19; abundance: once
CDR3aa: CASSQELREGGETQYF; CDR3nt: TGCGCCAGCAGCCAAGAATTGCGGGAGGGTGGGGAGACCCAGTACTTC; j_gene: TRBJ2-5; d_gene: TRBD2; v_gene: TRBV4-3; abundance: .
CDR3aa: CASSGGGRGYTF; CDR3nt: TGTGCCAGCAGTGGAGGGGGGCGTGGCTACACCTTC; j_gene: TRBJ1-2; d_gene: .; v_gene: TRBV2; abundance: .
CDR3aa: CASRTQGAEAFF; CDR3nt: TGTGCCAGCAGAACCCAGGGGGCTGAAGCTTTCTTT; j_gene: TRBJ1-1; d_gene: TRBD1; v_gene: TRBV6-6; abundance: .
CDR3aa: CASSHTTGGQLGYGYTF; CDR3nt: TGCGCCAGCAGCCATACGACAGGGGGCCAGTTAGGCTATGGCTACACCTTC; j_gene: TRBJ1-2; d_gene: TRBD1; v_gene: TRBV4-3; abundance: .
CDR3aa: CASSLIQGDTGELFF; CDR3nt: TGCGCCAGCAGCTTAATACAGGGGGACACCGGGGAGCTGTTTTTT; j_gene: TRBJ2-2; d_gene: TRBD1; v_gene: TRBV5-1; abundance: .
CDR3aa: CASRGQGFTPLGGYTF; CDR3nt: TGCGCCAGCAGGGGACAGGGCTTCACCCCCCTTGGTGGCTACACCTTC; j_gene: TRBJ1-2; d_gene: TRBD1; v_gene: TRBV5-1; abundance: .
CDR3aa: CASSLLAGEAYEQYF; CDR3nt: TGTGCCAGCAGCCTGCTAGCGGGAGAAGCCTACGAGCAGTACTTC; j_gene: TRBJ2-7; d_gene: TRBD2; v_gene: TRBV7-8; abundance: .
CDR3aa: CASSPRTPILSYEQYF; CDR3nt: TGTGCCAGCAGCCCCCGTACTCCCATACTCTCCTACGAGCAGTACTTC; j_gene: TRBJ2-7; d_gene: .; v_gene: TRBV7-6; abundance: .
CDR3aa: CASSLRDRIDNEQFF; CDR3nt: TGTGCCAGCAGCTTAAGGGACAGGATAGACAATGAGCAGTTCTTC; j_gene: TRBJ2-1; d_gene: TRBD1; v_gene: TRBV11-3; abundance: .
CDR3aa: CASRPPFGDSNQPQHF; CDR3nt: TGTGCCAGCAGACCCCCCTTTGGGGATAGCAATCAGCCCCAGCATTTT; j_gene: TRBJ1-5; d_gene: .; v_gene: TRBV27; abundance: .
CDR3aa: CASSQEEYGLWSTEAFF; CDR3nt: TGCGCCAGCAGCCAAGAGGAATATGGCCTTTGGAGCACTGAAGCTTTCTTT; j_gene: TRBJ1-1; d_gene: .; v_gene: TRBV4-1; abundance: .
CDR3aa: CASSLGGVTEAFF; CDR3nt: TGTGCCAGCAGTTTAGGTGGGGTCACTGAAGCTTTCTTT; j_gene: TRBJ1-1; d_gene: .; v_gene: TRBV28; abundance: .
CDR3aa: CASSNGQSYNEQFF; CDR3nt: TGCGCCAGCAGCAATGGACAATCCTACAATGAGCAGTTCTTC; j_gene: TRBJ2-1; d_gene: .; v_gene: TRBV5-1; abundance: few
CDR3aa: CAISDQDRRPNNSPLHF; CDR3nt: TGTGCCATCAGCGATCAGGACAGGCGGCCAAATAATTCACCCCTCCACTTT; j_gene: TRBJ1-6; d_gene: TRBD1; v_gene: TRBV10-3; abundance: .
CDR3aa: CASSLRGTGFRAGELFF; CDR3nt: TGTGCCAGCAGCTTGAGGGGTACAGGGTTCAGGGCCGGGGAGCTGTTTTTT; j_gene: TRBJ2-2; d_gene: .; v_gene: TRBV5-6; abundance: .
CDR3aa: CASGVAGGREQFF; CDR3nt: TGCGCCTCCGGGGTAGCGGGGGGCAGAGAGCAGTTCTTC; j_gene: TRBJ2-1; d_gene: TRBD2; v_gene: TRBV10-1; abundance: few
CDR3aa: CAISESGGGSNYGYTF; CDR3nt: TGTGCCATCAGTGAGTCTGGGGGGGGCTCTAACTATGGCTACACCTTC; j_gene: TRBJ1-2; d_gene: .; v_gene: TRBV10-3; abundance: once
CDR3aa: CASSLGLADFGTYEQYF; CDR3nt: TGTGCCAGCAGCTTAGGGCTAGCGGACTTTGGAACCTACGAGCAGTACTTC; j_gene: TRBJ2-7; d_gene: TRBD2; v_gene: TRBV7-6; abundance: .
CDR3aa: CASSARVGNTIYF; CDR3nt: TGTGCCAGCAGCGCCAGGGTCGGAAACACCATATATTTT; j_gene: TRBJ1-3; d_gene: .; v_gene: TRBV27; abundance: .
CDR3aa: CASSGFQSEQFF; CDR3nt: TGTGCCAGCAGCGGGTTTCAGTCTGAGCAGTTCTTC; j_gene: TRBJ2-1; d_gene: .; v_gene: TRBV9; abundance: .
CDR3aa: CASTTPSSGSKYEQYF; CDR3nt: TGTGCCAGCACAACACCTTCTAGCGGGTCAAAGTACGAGCAGTACTTC; j_gene: TRBJ2-7; d_gene: TRBD2; v_gene: TRBV2; abundance: once
CDR3aa: CASGLARGTGTWWGTGELFF; CDR3nt: TGTGCTAGTGGTTTGGCAAGAGGGACAGGGACTTGGTGGGGCACCGGGGAGCTGTTTTTT; j_gene: TRBJ2-2; d_gene: TRBD1; v_gene: TRBV12-5; abundance: .
CDR3aa: CASSPAGNTIYF; CDR3nt: TGTGCCAGCTCACCCGCTGGAAACACCATATATTTT; j_gene: TRBJ1-3; d_gene: .; v_gene: TRBV18; abundance: .
CDR3aa: CASSSGQGARGQYF; CDR3nt: TGTGCCAGCTCATCGGGACAGGGGGCACGGGGGCAGTACTTC; j_gene: TRBJ2-7; d_gene: TRBD1; v_gene: TRBV18; abundance: .
CDR3aa: CASRGRGNQPQHF; CDR3nt: TGTGCCAGCAGGGGCAGGGGGAATCAGCCCCAGCATTTT; j_gene: TRBJ1-5; d_gene: TRBD1; v_gene: TRBV2; abundance: .
CDR3aa: CATSRDPAGGVTDTQYF; CDR3nt: TGTGCCACCAGCAGAGATCCGGCGGGGGGCGTCACAGATACGCAGTATTTT; j_gene: TRBJ2-3; d_gene: TRBD2; v_gene: TRBV15; abundance: .
CDR3aa: CASSLPGGETQYF; CDR3nt: TGTGCCAGCAGCTTGCCGGGAGGGGAGACCCAGTACTTC; j_gene: TRBJ2-5; d_gene: TRBD2; v_gene: TRBV7-2; abundance: .
CDR3aa: CASSPTGRGGNTIYF; CDR3nt: TGTGCCAGCAGCCCCACAGGGCGAGGGGGAAACACCATATATTTT; j_gene: TRBJ1-3; d_gene: .; v_gene: TRBV11-2; abundance: .
CDR3aa: CASTRTGDSNQPQHF; CDR3nt: TGTGCCAGCACCCGGACAGGGGATAGCAATCAGCCCCAGCATTTT; j_gene: TRBJ1-5; d_gene: TRBD1; v_gene: TRBV2; abundance: few
CDR3aa: CASSSQGEANYGYTF; CDR3nt: TGTGCCAGCAGTTCCCAGGGGGAGGCTAACTATGGCTACACCTTC; j_gene: TRBJ1-2; d_gene: TRBD1; v_gene: TRBV6-5; abundance: .
CDR3aa: CSAIGPTGKSGELFF; CDR3nt: TGCAGCGCCATTGGACCGACCGGGAAGTCCGGGGAGCTGTTTTTT; j_gene: TRBJ2-2; d_gene: .; v_gene: TRBV29-1; abundance: .
CDR3aa: CASRYGTAYGYTF; CDR3nt: TGTGCCAGCAGGTACGGGACAGCCTATGGCTACACCTTC; j_gene: TRBJ1-2; d_gene: TRBD1; v_gene: TRBV2; abundance: .
CDR3aa: CASSFEIFSGNTIYF; CDR3nt: TGTGCCAGCAGCTTTGAAATCTTCTCTGGAAACACCATATATTTT; j_gene: TRBJ1-3; d_gene: .; v_gene: TRBV13; abundance: .
CDR3aa: CASSRTAGTNEQYF; CDR3nt: TGTGCCAGCAGCCGGACGGCAGGGACTAACGAGCAGTACTTC; j_gene: TRBJ2-7; d_gene: TRBD2; v_gene: TRBV9; abundance: .
CDR3aa: CASSRGLGSYNEQFF; CDR3nt: TGCGCCAGCAGCAGGGGACTGGGTTCCTACAATGAGCAGTTCTTC; j_gene: TRBJ2-1; d_gene: .; v_gene: TRBV5-1; abundance: once
CDR3aa: CASSQGTGVREQYF; CDR3nt: TGCGCCAGCAGCCAGGGGACAGGTGTACGCGAGCAGTACTTC; j_gene: TRBJ2-7; d_gene: TRBD1; v_gene: TRBV4-1; abundance: few
CDR3aa: CASSKFGTRQETQYF; CDR3nt: TGTGCCAGCAGCAAATTCGGGACTAGACAAGAGACCCAGTACTTC; j_gene: TRBJ2-5; d_gene: TRBD2; v_gene: TRBV2; abundance: .
CDR3aa: CASSSTATGELFF; CDR3nt: TGCGCCAGCAGCTCGACAGCCACCGGGGAGCTGTTTTTT; j_gene: TRBJ2-2; d_gene: .; v_gene: TRBV5-1; abundance: few
CDR3aa: CASSGTGKRYGYTF; CDR3nt: TGTGCCAGCAGCGGGACAGGGAAGCGCTATGGCTACACCTTC; j_gene: TRBJ1-2; d_gene: TRBD1; v_gene: TRBV11-2; abundance: .
CDR3aa: CASSVGIAGAHQETQYF; CDR3nt: TGTGCCAGCAGCGTTGGGATAGCGGGGGCCCACCAAGAGACCCAGTACTTC; j_gene: TRBJ2-5; d_gene: TRBD2; v_gene: TRBV9; abundance: many
CDR3aa: CASSLGPPYEQYF; CDR3nt: TGTGCCAGCAGCTTGGGACCTCCCTACGAGCAGTACTTC; j_gene: TRBJ2-7; d_gene: .; v_gene: TRBV5-5; abundance: .
CDR3aa: CASSQWTGESYTF; CDR3nt: TGTGCCAGCAGTCAGTGGACAGGGGAAAGCTACACCTTC; j_gene: TRBJ1-2; d_gene: TRBD1; v_gene: TRBV27; abundance: .
CDR3aa: CASSHLFTGQETQYF; CDR3nt: TGTGCCAGCAGCCACCTTTTTACAGGCCAAGAGACCCAGTACTTC; j_gene: TRBJ2-5; d_gene: .; v_gene: TRBV2; abundance: .
CDR3aa: CASSVADLGGTDTQYF; CDR3nt: TGTGCCAGCAGCGTAGCTGATCTAGGTGGCACAGATACGCAGTATTTT; j_gene: TRBJ2-3; d_gene: .; v_gene: TRBV9; abundance: .
CDR3aa: CASRPISGTGVINTEAFF; CDR3nt: TGTGCCAGCAGGCCCATCAGCGGGACAGGGGTTATAAACACTGAAGCTTTCTTT; j_gene: TRBJ1-1; d_gene: TRBD1; v_gene: TRBV27; abundance: .
CDR3aa: CASSLARQGWTGANVLTF; CDR3nt: TGTGCCAGCAGCTTGGCTCGGCAGGGCTGGACTGGGGCCAACGTCCTGACTTTC; j_gene: TRBJ2-6; d_gene: .; v_gene: TRBV5-4; abundance: .
CDR3aa: CASSRTGARATEAFF; CDR3nt: TGTGCCAGCAGCCGGACAGGGGCAAGAGCCACTGAAGCTTTCTTT; j_gene: TRBJ1-1; d_gene: TRBD1; v_gene: TRBV5-4; abundance: .
CDR3aa: CASRSRQGSYEQYF; CDR3nt: TGTGCCAGTAGGAGCCGACAGGGGTCCTACGAGCAGTACTTC; j_gene: TRBJ2-7; d_gene: TRBD1; v_gene: TRBV19; abundance: .
CDR3aa: CASSPGQGGYTGELFF; CDR3nt: TGTGCCAGCAGTCCCGGACAGGGGGGCTACACCGGGGAGCTGTTTTTT; j_gene: TRBJ2-2; d_gene: TRBD1; v_gene: TRBV7-2; abundance: .
CDR3aa: CASAWGETQYF; CDR3nt: TGTGCCAGCGCATGGGGGGAGACCCAGTACTTC; j_gene: TRBJ2-5; d_gene: .; v_gene: TRBV19; abundance: .